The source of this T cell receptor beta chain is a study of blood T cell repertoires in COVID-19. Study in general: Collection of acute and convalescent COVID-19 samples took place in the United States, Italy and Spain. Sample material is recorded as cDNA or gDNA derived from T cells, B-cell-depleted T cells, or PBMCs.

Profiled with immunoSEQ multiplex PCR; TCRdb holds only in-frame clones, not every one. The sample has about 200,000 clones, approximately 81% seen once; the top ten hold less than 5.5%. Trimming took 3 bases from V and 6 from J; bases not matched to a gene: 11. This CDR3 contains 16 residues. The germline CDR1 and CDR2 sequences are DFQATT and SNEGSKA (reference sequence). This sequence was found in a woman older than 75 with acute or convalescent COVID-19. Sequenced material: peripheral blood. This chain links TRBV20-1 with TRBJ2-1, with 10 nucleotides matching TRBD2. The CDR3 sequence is CSASAPLAGDRNEQFF. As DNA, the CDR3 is TGCAGTGCTAGTGCGCCTCTAGCGGGAGATCGCAATGAGCAGTTCTTC.